These 2 T cell receptor beta chains originate from one sample sequenced in a study of blood T cell repertoires in COVID-19. Here immunoSEQ multiplex PCR was the method, and the copy in TCRdb shows in-frame clones only, minus some. Here the sample spans 150,000 or so clones, 87% being singletons. Sequences were obtained from peripheral blood. The receptors derive from a human donor in a cohort sampled during active COVID-19.

The genes are TRBV4-1 and TRBJ2-7, with 7 bases identical to TRBD1. With 4 bases clipped from V and 4 bases from J, the junction kept 10 bases outside the gene matches. The CDR3 runs 15 residues. Germline V lookup: CDR1 MGHRA, CDR2 YSYEKL. The CDR3 sequence: CASSLDMGQLYEQYF. The DNA for the CDR3 is TGCGCCAGCAGCCTCGACATGGGACAGCTTTACGAGCAGTACTTC.

The chain has TRBV18 and TRBJ2-5; possibly TRBD2 for D (6 bases). This CDR3 is 15 amino acids long. The V gene lost 2 bases and the J gene lost 6 bases, with 16 bases spanning the gap. CDR1 is KGHSH, CDR2 LQKENI, per germline. The CDR3 DNA is TGTGCCAGCTCACCAGTAGGGGAGGCACAAAAGACCCAGTACTTC. Encoded protein: CASSPVGEAQKTQYF.